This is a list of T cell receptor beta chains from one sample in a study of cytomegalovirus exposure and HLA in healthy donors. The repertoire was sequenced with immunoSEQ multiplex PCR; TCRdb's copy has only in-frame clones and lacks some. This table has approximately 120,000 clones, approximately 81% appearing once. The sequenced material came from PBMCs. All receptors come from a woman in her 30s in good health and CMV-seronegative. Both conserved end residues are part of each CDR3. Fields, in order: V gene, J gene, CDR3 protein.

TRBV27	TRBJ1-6	CASSHGRDRGPLPLHF
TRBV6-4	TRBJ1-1	CASSEHGSGTEAFF
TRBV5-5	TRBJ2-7	CASSHRDRSFYEQYF
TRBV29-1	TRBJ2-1	CSAGTAGSYNEQFF
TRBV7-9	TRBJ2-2	CASSPLASGSSGELFF
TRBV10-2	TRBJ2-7	CASRQMREGPSEQYF
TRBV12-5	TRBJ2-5	CASGLGTGLMTQYF
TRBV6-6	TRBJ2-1	CASSGLAGRAGEQFF
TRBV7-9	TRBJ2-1	CASSPRSGVVHEQFF
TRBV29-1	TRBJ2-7	CSVERRGGSNYEQYF
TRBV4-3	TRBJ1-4	CASSQVDIATNEKLFF
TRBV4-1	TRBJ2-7	CASSQGDDTYEQYF
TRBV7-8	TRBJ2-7	CASSPRDSGRHYEQYF
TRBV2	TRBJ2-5	CASKDRFQETQYF
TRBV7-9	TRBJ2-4	CASSFVGAEKNIQYF
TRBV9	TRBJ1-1	CASSVRQFTEAFF
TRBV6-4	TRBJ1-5	CASLLRGGTQHF
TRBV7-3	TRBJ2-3	CASSPASGRAADTQYF